Listed below are T cell receptor beta chains from one sample, sequenced in a study of blood T cell repertoires in COVID-19. The repertoire was sequenced with immunoSEQ multiplex PCR; TCRdb's copy has only in-frame clones and lacks some. The sample holds roughly 120,000 clones; 80% to 90% are singletons and the top ten take around 1.1%. The sequenced material came from peripheral blood. The receptors stem from a human donor in a cohort sampled during active COVID-19. Each CDR3 is given with its conserved first and last residue. The order of the fields is clone size, CDR3 length, J gene, D gene, V gene, CDR3 DNA, CDR3 protein. The D gene is left open where the match is weak. Expanded clones are given a class, and other clones once, few, many or no size at all.

few 15 TRBJ1-5 NA TRBV4-1 TGCGCCAGCAGCCCCTCAGGGGCCTACAGTCAGCCCCAGCATTTT CASSPSGAYSQPQHF
NA 13 TRBJ1-1 NA TRBV24-1 TGTGCCACCAGTGAATCTTCAGGGCCTGAAGCTTTCTTT CATSESSGPEAFF
few 12 TRBJ1-5 NA TRBV5-8 TGTGCCAGCAGCTTGCCGAATCAGCCCCAGCATTTT CASSLPNQPQHF
NA 15 TRBJ1-1 NA TRBV5-1 TGCGCCAGCAGGGGGAGGGGGGACTCCAACACTGAAGCTTTCTTT CASRGRGDSNTEAFF
NA 17 TRBJ2-1 TRBD2 TRBV24-1 TGTGCCACCAGTGATCGGACTAGCGGGAGTTACAACAATGAGCAGTTCTTC CATSDRTSGSYNNEQFF
NA 16 TRBJ2-2 TRBD1 TRBV9 TGTGCCAGCAGTCCAGCAGGGACAGGGGTACCCGGGGAGCTGTTTTTT CASSPAGTGVPGELFF
NA 15 TRBJ2-7 TRBD2 TRBV23-1 TGCGCCAGCAGTCAGTGCGGGACTAGCATAGCCGAGCAGTACTTC CASSQCGTSIAEQYF
once 15 TRBJ2-7 TRBD1 TRBV6-2/TRBV6-3 TGTGCCAGCAGTTACGATATGGGACAGTCCTACGAGCAGTACTTC CASSYDMGQSYEQYF
NA 17 TRBJ2-7 TRBD2 TRBV5-1 TGCGCCAGCAGCCCTGAGCCAAGCGGGAGCCCCCCCTACGAGCAGTACTTC CASSPEPSGSPPYEQYF
NA 15 TRBJ2-2 TRBD1 TRBV11-3 TGTGCCAGCAGCTTAGCCACAGGGGGCACCGGGGAGCTGTTTTTT CASSLATGGTGELFF
NA 15 TRBJ1-1 NA TRBV19 TGTGCCAGTAGTATAGGTGCAGGGATGAACACTGAAGCTTTCTTT CASSIGAGMNTEAFF
NA 15 TRBJ1-4 NA TRBV7-9 TGTGCCAGCAGCTTCGGGGATTCAACTAATGAAAAACTGTTTTTT CASSFGDSTNEKLFF
NA 14 TRBJ1-5 NA TRBV12-5 TGTGCTAGTGTTGGCGTGGCGGCCAATCAGCCCCAGCATTTT CASVGVAANQPQHF
NA 15 TRBJ1-2 TRBD1 TRBV6-4 TGTGCCAGCAGTGTCGAGGGACAGGGGAACTATGGCTACACCTTC CASSVEGQGNYGYTF
NA 16 TRBJ2-7 TRBD2 TRBV9 TGTGCCAGCAGCCCGAGACTAGCGGGGAGCTCCTACGAGCAGTACTTC CASSPRLAGSSYEQYF